This T cell receptor beta chain originates from a study of blood T cell repertoires in COVID-19. Method: immunoSEQ multiplex PCR; TCRdb's copy keeps in-frame clones and lacks some. The sample records fewer than 350,000 clones, about 92% being singletons. Sequenced: peripheral blood. The TCR originated in a woman in her sixties or seventies with COVID-19, enrolled during active disease.

The CDR3 region is CASRLDRAGNTIYF. The CDR3 nucleotides read TGTGCCAGCAGGTTGGACAGGGCCGGAAACACCATATATTTT. The V call is TRBV28, the J call TRBJ1-3; 8 positions match TRBD1. V lost 6 bases and J lost 4; bases outside the gene matches: 5. Germline CDR1 and CDR2: MDHEN and SYDVKM. The CDR3 extends over 14 amino acids.